The sequence of this TCR beta chain was determined in a study of shared clonotypes between healthy human individuals. Study-wide context: Participating donors consisted of a couple of women and a few men aged 18 to 49.

This clone was picked up one time. Donors were healthy HIV-negative adults without recently reported acute infections or vaccinations. Clones were sequenced by immunoSEQ multiplex PCR, and TCRdb holds only the in-frame ones, with some missing. The table lists under 2.5 million clones, about nine tenths of them singletons, with around 0.35% in the top ten. The CDR3 totals 15 residues. V gave up 5 bases and J gave up 3 bases, with 17 bases separating them. Germline V lookup: CDR1 SGHTA, CDR2 FQGNSA. Material for sequencing was naive CD4+ T cells from PBMCs. As to subset: CD45RA+ positively selected. The clonotype comes from a man aged 18 to 29 in good health. Some clones in this sample may be carry-over from other donors' samples. The chain has TRBV7-2 and TRBJ2-7, with D perhaps being TRBD1 or TRBD2 (5 bases each). The CDR3 nucleotides are TGTGCCAGCAGCGCTCCGGGACGAGGATACTACGAGCAGTACTTC. Encoded protein: CASSAPGRGYYEQYF.